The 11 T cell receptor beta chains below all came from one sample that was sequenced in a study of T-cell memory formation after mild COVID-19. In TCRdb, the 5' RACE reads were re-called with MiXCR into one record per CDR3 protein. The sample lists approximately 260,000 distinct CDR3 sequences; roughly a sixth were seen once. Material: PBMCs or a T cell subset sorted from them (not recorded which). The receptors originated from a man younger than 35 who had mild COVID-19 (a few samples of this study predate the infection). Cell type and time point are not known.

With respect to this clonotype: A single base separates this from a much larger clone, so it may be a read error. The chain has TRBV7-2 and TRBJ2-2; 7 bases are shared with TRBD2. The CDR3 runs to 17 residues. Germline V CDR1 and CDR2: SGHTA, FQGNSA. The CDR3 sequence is CSSSLWAGVPNTGELFF. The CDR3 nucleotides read TGTTCCAGCAGCTTATGGGCGGGGGTTCCGAACACCGGGGAGCTGTTTTTT.

The CDR3 DNA follows: TGTGCCAGCAGCCAAGTGGGCGGAGGGATGACGGATACGCAGTATTTT. Protein sequence: CASSQVGGGMTDTQYF. The chain has TRBV3-1 and TRBJ2-3; weak D call: TRBD2 (6 bases). CDR3 length: 16 residues. Germline values: CDR1 LGHDT, CDR2 YNNKEL (reference sequence). The V and J ends lost 1 base and 6 bases respectively, with 17 bases between them.

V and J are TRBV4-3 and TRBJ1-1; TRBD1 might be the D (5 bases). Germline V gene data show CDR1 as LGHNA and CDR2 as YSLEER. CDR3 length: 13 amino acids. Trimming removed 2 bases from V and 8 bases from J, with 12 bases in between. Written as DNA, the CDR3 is TGCGCCAGCAGCCAACCCGGGGGTGCCGAAGCTTTCTTT. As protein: CASSQPGGAEAFF.

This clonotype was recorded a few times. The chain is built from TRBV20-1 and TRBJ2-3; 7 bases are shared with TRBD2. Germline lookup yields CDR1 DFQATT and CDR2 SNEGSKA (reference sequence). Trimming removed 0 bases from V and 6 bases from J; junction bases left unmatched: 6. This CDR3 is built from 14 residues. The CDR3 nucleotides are TGCAGTGCTAGAGATACGGGGGGAGGCGATACGCAGTATTTT. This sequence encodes CSARDTGGGDTQYF.

In DNA form, the CDR3 reads TGCGCCAGCATGAATAAGAGGGACGGCTACGAGCAGTACGTC. Protein product: CASMNKRDGYEQYV. The chain carries TRBV10-2 and TRBJ2-7; D might be TRBD1 or TRBD2, each matching 5 bases. This CDR3 has 14 amino acids. CDR1 and CDR2 (germline): WSHSY, SAAADI. V lost 7 bases, J lost 3 bases, and 16 bases lay in between.

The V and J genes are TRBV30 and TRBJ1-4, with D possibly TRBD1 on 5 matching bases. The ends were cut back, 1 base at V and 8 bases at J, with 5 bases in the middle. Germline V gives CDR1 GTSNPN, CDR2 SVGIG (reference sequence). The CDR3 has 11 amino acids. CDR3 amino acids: CAWSGQEKLFF. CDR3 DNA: TGTGCCTGGAGTGGACAGGAAAAACTGTTTTTT.

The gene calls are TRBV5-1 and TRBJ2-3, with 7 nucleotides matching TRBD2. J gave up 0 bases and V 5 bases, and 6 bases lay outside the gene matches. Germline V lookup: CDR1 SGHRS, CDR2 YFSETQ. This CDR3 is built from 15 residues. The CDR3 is CASSTSGASTDTQYF. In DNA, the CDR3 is TGCGCCAGCAGTACCAGCGGGGCTAGCACAGATACGCAGTATTTT.

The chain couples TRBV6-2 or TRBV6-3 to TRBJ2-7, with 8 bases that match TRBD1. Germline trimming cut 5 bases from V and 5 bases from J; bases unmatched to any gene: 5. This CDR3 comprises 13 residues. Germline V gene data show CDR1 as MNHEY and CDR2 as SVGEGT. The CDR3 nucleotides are TGTGCCAGCAGTCGGACAGGGTCTGACGAGCAGTACTTC. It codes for CASSRTGSDEQYF.

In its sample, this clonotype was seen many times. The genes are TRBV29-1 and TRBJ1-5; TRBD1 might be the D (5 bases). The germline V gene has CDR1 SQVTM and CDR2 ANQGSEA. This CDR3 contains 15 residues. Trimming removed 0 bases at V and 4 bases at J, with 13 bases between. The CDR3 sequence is CSVEDGRGGNQPQHF. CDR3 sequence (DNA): TGCAGCGTTGAAGACGGGAGGGGAGGGAATCAGCCCCAGCATTTT.

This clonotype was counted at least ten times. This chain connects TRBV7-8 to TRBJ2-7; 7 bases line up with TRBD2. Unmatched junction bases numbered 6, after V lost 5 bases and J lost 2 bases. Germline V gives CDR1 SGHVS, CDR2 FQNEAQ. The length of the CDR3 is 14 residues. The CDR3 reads CASSLGRGTYEQYF. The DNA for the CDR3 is TGTGCCAGCAGCCTTGGGCGGGGGACCTACGAGCAGTACTTC.

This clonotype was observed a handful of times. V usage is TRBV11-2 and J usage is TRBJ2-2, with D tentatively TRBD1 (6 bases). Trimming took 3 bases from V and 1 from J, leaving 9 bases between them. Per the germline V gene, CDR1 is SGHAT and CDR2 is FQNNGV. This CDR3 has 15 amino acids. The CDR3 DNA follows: TGTGCCAGCAGCTTCGGCAGGGGGAACACCGGGGAGCTGTTTTTT. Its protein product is CASSFGRGNTGELFF.